This T cell receptor beta chain was sequenced for a study of cytomegalovirus exposure and HLA in healthy donors. Whole-study findings and limits: Investigators reported approximately 150 TCR beta chains as tied to cytomegalovirus. The analysis excluded some indistinguishable V segments, including TRBV6-2 and TRBV6-3. Sequencing probably produced one cluster of sequence variants that were highly shared. The presence/absence work took it that sequencing depth was about the same across donors.

Points on this clone: Its antigen is not identified.

13 Jbeta primers and 60 Vbeta primers were used for the PCR. The method was immunoSEQ multiplex PCR; TCRdb's version includes in-frame clones alone and lacks a portion of them. This table has 150,000 to 180,000 clones, roughly 84% appearing once. CDR1 is SGHTA and CDR2 is FQGNSA in the germline V gene. The CDR3 has 15 amino acids. V dropped 0 bases and J dropped 2 bases, with 10 bases sitting between them. The origin of this receptor is a woman in her late teens or twenties in good health and CMV-seronegative. The sequenced sample was PBMCs. The V gene is TRBV7-2, the J gene TRBJ2-5; D is undetermined. CDR3 loop: CASSLAWARQETQYF. As DNA, the CDR3 is TGTGCCAGCAGCTTAGCGTGGGCACGACAAGAGACCCAGTACTTC.